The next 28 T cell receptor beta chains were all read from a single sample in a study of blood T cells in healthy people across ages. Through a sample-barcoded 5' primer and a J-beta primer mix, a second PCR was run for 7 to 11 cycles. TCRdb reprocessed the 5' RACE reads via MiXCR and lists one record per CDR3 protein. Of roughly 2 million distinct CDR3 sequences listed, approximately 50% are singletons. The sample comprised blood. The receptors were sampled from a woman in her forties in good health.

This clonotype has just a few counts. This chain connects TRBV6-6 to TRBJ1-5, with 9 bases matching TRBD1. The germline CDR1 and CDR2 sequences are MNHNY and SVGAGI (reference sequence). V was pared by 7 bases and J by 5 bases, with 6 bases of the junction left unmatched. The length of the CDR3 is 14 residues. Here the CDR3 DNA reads TGTGCCAGCATCCGACAGGGGGTACATCAGCCCCAGCATTTT. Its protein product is CASIRQGVHQPQHF.

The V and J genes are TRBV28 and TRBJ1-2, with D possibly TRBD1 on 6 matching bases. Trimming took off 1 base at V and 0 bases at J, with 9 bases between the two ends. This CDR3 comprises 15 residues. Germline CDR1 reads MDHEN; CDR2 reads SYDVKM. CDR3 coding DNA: TGTGCCAGCAGTTTATATGGGGGCCCTAACTATGGCTACACCTTC. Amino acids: CASSLYGGPNYGYTF.

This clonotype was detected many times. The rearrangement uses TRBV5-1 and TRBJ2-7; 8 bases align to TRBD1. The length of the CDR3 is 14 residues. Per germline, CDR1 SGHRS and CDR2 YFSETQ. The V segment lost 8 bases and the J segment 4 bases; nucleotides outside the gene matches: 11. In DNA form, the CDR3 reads TGCGCCAGTTCAATACAGGGGGGTGAGTACGAGCAGTACTTC. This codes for CASSIQGGEYEQYF.

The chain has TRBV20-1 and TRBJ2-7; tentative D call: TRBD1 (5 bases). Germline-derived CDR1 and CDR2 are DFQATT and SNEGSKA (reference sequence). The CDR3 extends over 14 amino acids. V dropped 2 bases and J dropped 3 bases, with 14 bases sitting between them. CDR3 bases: TGCAGTGCTAGATCTAACGCCGACAGCTACGAGCAGTACTTC. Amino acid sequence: CSARSNADSYEQYF.

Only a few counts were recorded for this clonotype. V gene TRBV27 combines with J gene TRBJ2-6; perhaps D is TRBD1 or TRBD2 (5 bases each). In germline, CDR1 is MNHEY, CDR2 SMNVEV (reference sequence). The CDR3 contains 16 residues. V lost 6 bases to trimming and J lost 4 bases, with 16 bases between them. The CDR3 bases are TGTGCCAGCAGCCCCGAGGGGTTTCCCGGGGCCAACGTCCTGACTTTC. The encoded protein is CASSPEGFPGANVLTF. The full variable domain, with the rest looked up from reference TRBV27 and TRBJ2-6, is EAQVTQNPRYLITVTGKKLTVTCSQNMNHEYMSWYRQDPGLGLRQIYYSMNVEVTDKGDVPEGYKVSRKEKRNFPLILESPSPNQTSLYFCASSPEGFPGANVLTFGAGSRLTVL.

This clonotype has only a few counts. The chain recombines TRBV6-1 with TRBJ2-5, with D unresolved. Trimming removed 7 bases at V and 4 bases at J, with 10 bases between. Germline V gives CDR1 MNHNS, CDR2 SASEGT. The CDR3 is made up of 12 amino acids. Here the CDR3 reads CASIGSRETQYF. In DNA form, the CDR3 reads TGTGCCAGCATAGGGTCCCGAGAGACCCAGTACTTC.

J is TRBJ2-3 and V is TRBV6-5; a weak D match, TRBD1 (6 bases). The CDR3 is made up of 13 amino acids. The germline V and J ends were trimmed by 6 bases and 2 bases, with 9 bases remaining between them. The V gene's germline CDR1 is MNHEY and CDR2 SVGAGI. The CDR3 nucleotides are TGTGCCAGCAGGGGGGACAACACAGATACGCAGTATTTT. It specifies CASRGDNTDTQYF.

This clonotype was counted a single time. Here the CDR3 DNA reads TGCGCCAGCAGCCCTCGGGGACAGGGGAGTTCTAATGAAAAACTGTTTTTT. Translating it yields CASSPRGQGSSNEKLFF. The chain joins TRBV5-1 to TRBJ1-4; 10 bases match TRBD1. CDR1 SGHRS and CDR2 YFSETQ come from the germline V gene. This CDR3 has 17 residues. With 4 bases clipped from V and 3 bases from J, the junction kept 9 bases outside the gene matches.

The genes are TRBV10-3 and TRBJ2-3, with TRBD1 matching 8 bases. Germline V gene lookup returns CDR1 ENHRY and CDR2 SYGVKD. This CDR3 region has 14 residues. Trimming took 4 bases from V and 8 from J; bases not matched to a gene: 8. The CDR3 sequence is CAISVAGGDGTQYF. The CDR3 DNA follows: TGTGCCATCAGTGTTGCAGGGGGCGATGGTACGCAGTATTTT.

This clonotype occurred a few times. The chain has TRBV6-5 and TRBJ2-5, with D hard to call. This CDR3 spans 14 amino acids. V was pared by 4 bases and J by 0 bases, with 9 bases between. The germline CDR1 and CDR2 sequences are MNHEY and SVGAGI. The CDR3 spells CASSFRTHQETQYF. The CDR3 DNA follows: TGTGCCAGCAGTTTTCGAACACACCAAGAGACCCAGTACTTC.

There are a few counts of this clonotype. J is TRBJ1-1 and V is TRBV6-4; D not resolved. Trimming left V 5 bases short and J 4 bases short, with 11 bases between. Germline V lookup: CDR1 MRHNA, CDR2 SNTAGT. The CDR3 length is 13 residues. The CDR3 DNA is TGTGCCAGCAGTCCGGTCGGGAGCACTGAAGCTTTCTTT. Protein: CASSPVGSTEAFF.

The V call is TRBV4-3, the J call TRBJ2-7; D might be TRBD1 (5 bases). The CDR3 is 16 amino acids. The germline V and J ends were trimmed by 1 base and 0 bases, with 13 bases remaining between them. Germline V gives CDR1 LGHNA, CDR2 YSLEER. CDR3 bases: TGCGCCAGCAGCCAAGGCTGGGCCAGGGCCTCCTACGAGCAGTACTTC. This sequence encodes CASSQGWARASYEQYF.

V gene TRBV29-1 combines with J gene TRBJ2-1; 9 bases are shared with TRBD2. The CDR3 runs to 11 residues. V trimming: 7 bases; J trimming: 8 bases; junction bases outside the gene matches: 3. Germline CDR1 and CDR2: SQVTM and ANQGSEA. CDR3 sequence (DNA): TGCAGCGCCTTAGCGGGGGATGAGCAGTTCTTC. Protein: CSALAGDEQFF.

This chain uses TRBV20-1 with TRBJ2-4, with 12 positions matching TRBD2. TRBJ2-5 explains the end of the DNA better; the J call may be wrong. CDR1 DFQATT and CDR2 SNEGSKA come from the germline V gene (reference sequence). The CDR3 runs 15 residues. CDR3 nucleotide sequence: TGCAGTGTTCAATCCCTAGCGGGGGGGGAAGAGACCCAGTACTTC. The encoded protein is CSVQSLAGGEETQYF.

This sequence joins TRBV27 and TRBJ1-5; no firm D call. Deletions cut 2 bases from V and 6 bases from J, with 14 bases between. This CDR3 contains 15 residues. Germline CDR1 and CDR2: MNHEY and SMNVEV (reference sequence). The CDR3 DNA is TGTGCCAGCAGTTTACACAGAGGAGAGCTTCAGCCCCAGCATTTT. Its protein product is CASSLHRGELQPQHF.

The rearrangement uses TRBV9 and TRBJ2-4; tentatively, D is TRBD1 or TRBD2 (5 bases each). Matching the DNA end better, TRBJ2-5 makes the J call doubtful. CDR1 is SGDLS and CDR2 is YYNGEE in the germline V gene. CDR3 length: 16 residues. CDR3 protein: CASSVGSGSLQETQYF. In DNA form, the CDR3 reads TGTGCCAGCAGCGTAGGGTCAGGGAGTTTGCAAGAGACCCAGTACTTC.

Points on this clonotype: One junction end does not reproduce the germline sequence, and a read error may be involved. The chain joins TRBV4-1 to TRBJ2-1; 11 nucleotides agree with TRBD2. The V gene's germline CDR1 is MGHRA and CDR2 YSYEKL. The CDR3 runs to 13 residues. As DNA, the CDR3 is TGCACCAGCGCTAGCGGGAGGAGGGATGAGCAGTTCTTC. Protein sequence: CTSASGRRDEQFF.

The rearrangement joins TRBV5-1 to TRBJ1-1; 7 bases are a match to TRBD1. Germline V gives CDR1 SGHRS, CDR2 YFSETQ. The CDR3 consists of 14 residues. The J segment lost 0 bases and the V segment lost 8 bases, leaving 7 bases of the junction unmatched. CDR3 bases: TGCGCCAGTAGAATAGGGACAGTGAACACTGAAGCTTTCTTT. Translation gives CASRIGTVNTEAFF.

CDR3 protein: CASSLPATTGELFF. The CDR3 DNA follows: TGCGCCAGCAGCTTGCCAGCGACCACCGGGGAGCTGTTTTTT. The chain employs TRBV5-1 and TRBJ2-2, with no clear D. The V end lost 1 base, the J end lost 4 bases, and 8 bases lay between the germline ends. The germline V gene has CDR1 SGHRS and CDR2 YFSETQ. The CDR3 is 14 amino acids.

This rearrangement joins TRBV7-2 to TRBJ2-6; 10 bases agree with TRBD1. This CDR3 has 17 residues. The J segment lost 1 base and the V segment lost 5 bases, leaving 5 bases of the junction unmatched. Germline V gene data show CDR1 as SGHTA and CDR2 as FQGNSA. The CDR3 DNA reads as TGTGCCAGCAGCCCGACAGGGGGCGCTTCTGGGGCCAACGTCCTGACTTTC. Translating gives CASSPTGGASGANVLTF.

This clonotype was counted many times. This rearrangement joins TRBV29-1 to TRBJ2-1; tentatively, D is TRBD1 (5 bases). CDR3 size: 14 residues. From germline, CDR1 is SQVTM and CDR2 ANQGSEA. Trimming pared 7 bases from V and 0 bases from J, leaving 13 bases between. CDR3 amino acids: CSALTGSSYNEQFF. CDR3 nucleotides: TGCAGCGCTCTTACAGGATCCTCCTACAATGAGCAGTTCTTC.

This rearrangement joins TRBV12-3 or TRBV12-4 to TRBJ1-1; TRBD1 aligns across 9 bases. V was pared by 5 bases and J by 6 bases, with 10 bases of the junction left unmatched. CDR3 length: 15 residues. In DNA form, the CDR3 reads TGTGCCAGCAGTCTGGCGACAGGGGGGCTCCCTGAAGCTTTCTTT. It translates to CASSLATGGLPEAFF.

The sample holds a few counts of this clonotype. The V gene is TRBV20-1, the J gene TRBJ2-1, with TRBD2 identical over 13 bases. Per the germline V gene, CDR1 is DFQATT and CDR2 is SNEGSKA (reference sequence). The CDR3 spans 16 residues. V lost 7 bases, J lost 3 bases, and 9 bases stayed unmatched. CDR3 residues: CSVTTSGGNNYNEQFF. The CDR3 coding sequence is TGCAGTGTGACGACTAGCGGGGGGAATAACTACAATGAGCAGTTCTTC.

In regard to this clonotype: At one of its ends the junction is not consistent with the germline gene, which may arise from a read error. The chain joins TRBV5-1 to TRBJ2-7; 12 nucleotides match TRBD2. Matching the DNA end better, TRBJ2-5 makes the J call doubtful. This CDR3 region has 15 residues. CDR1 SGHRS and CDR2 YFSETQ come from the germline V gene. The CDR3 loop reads CTSSPSGGAEETQYF. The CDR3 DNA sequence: TGCACCAGCAGCCCTAGCGGGGGGGCAGAAGAGACCCAGTACTTC.

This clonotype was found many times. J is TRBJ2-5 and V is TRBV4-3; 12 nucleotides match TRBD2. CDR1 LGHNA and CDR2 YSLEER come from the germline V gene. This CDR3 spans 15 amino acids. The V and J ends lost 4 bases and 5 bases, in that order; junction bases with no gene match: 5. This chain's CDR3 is CASSPSGGVVETQYF. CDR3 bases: TGCGCCAGCAGCCCTAGCGGGGGGGTAGTGGAGACCCAGTACTTC.

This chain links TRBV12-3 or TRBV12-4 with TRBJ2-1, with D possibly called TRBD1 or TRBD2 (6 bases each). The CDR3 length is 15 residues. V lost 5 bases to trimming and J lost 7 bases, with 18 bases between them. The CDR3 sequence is CASSPSRGGLNEQFF. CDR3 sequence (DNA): TGTGCCAGCAGTCCATCCAGAGGGGGACTTAATGAGCAGTTCTTC.

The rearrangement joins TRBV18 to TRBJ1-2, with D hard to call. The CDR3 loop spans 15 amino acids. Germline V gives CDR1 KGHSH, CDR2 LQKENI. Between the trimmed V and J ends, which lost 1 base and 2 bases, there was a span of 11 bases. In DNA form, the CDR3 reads TGTGCCAGCTCACCACGTCCCGACCAGAACTATGGCTACACCTTC. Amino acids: CASSPRPDQNYGYTF.

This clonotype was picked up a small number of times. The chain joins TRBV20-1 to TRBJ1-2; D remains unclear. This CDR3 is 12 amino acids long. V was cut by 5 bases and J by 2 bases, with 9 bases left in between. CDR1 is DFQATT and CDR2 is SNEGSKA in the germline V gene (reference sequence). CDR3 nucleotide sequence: TGCAGTGCTCTCCGGGGAAACTATGGCTACACCTTC. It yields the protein CSALRGNYGYTF.